This T cell receptor beta chain was sequenced during a study of cytomegalovirus exposure and HLA in healthy donors. The wider study: The same platform was used for the approximately 120 validation repertoires as for the 600 to 700 first-cohort repertoires, as reported in a later analysis.

Germline trimming cut 5 bases from V and 3 bases from J; bases unmatched to any gene: 8. Germline V gene data show CDR1 as MDHEN and CDR2 as SYDVKM. The CDR3 totals 16 residues. Profiled with immunoSEQ multiplex PCR; TCRdb holds only in-frame clones, not every one. The sample lists about 360,000 clones, 86% occurring once. Broader study findings: Overall, approximately 150 TCR beta chains were annotated as cytomegalovirus-associated. A few of the chains that were CMV-associated were confirmed in vitro to be specific for CMV antigens. Later, an analysis found that TCR clusters from the first cohort tended to co-occur in the 120 or so validation repertoires.

About this clone: What it recognizes is unknown.

This receptor was taken from a woman in her late teens or twenties in good health and CMV-seronegative. Sequences were obtained from PBMCs. The chain has TRBV28 and TRBJ2-7; 12 bases fit TRBD2. The CDR3 sequence is CASSPLLAGGLYEQYF. The CDR3 nucleotides are TGTGCCAGCAGTCCCCTCCTAGCGGGGGGGCTCTACGAGCAGTACTTC.